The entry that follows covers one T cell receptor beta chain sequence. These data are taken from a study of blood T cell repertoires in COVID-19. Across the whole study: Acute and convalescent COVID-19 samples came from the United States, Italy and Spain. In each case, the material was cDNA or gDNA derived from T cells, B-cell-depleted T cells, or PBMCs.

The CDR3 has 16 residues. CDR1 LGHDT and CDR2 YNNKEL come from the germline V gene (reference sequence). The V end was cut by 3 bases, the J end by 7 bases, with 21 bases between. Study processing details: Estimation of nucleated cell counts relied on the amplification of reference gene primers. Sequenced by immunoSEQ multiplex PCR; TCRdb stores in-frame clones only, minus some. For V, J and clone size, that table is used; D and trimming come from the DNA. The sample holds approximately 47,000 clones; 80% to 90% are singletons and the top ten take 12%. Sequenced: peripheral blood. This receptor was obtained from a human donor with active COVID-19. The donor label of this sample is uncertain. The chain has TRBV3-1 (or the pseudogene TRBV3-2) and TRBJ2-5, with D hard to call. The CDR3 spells CASSHSPSLADGTQYF. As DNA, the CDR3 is TGTGCCAGCAGCCACTCCCCTAGTTTGGCCGATGGGACCCAGTACTTC.